Below, one T cell receptor (beta chain) is given with its context. CDR3 size: 17 residues. Germline-derived CDR1 and CDR2 are MNHEY and SMNVEV (reference sequence). Unmatched junction bases numbered 14, after V lost 6 bases and J lost 0 bases. Repertoires were generated with immunoSEQ multiplex PCR, while TCRdb's copy carries only in-frame clones and drops some. The sample yields tens of thousands of clones, 60% to 80% seen once. This entry is derived from a study of OX40 agonist ivuxolimab in advanced cancers. The input for sequencing was CD4+ or CD8+ T cells sorted from blood, taken in a trial of the OX40 agonist ivuxolimab. The TCR comes from an adult with an advanced solid tumor such as melanoma, head and neck, liver or kidney cancer. The genes are TRBV27 and TRBJ2-7, with TRBD2 identical over 7 bases. DNA for the CDR3: TGTGCCAGCAGCGGGGGGACCTACGGGTCGAGCTCCTACGAGCAGTACTTC. Its protein is CASSGGTYGSSSYEQYF.